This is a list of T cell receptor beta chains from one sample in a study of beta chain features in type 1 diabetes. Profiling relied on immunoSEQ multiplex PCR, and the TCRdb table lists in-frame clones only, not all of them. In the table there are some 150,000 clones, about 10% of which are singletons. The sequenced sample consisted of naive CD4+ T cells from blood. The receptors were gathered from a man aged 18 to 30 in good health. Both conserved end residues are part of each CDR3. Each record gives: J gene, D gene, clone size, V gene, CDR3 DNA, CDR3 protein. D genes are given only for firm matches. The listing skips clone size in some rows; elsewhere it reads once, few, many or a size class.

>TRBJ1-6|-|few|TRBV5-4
TGTGCCAGCAGCCTCCACAGGGCCAAGGGGAATTCACCCCTCCACTTT
CASSLHRAKGNSPLHF
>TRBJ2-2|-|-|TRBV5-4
TGTGCCAGCAGCCCGTCCCAGGCGAACACCGGGGAGCTGTTTTTT
CASSPSQANTGELFF
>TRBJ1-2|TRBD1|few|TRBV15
TGTGCCACCAGCCCGAAAGGCACAGGGGGCCTTGGCTACACCTTC
CATSPKGTGGLGYTF
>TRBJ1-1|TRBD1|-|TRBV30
TGTGCCTGGACTGTACAGGGGGCGGTCGGCACTGAAGCTTTCTTT
CAWTVQGAVGTEAFF
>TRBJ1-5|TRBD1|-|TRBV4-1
TGCGCCAGCAGAGCGACAGGGAGCAATCAGCCCCAGCATTTT
CASRATGSNQPQHF
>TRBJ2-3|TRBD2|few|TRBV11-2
TGTGCCAGCAGCTTAGTAGCGGGCCTTAGCGCAGATACGCAGTATTTT
CASSLVAGLSADTQYF
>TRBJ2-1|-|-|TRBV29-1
TGCAGCTCGAAGGAGGGCTTCTACAATGAGCAGTTCTTC
CSSKEGFYNEQFF
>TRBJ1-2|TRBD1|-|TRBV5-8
TGTGCCAGCAGCCCAAGGACAGGGAAAAACTATGGCTACACCTTC
CASSPRTGKNYGYTF
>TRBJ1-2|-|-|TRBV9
TGTGCCAGCAGCCCCCGCCTTGTCGGGGGATATGGCTACACCTTC
CASSPRLVGGYGYTF
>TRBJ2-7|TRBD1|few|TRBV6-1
TGTGCCAGCAGTGCCGGTGGACAGGGCATAACCTACGAGCAGTACTTC
CASSAGGQGITYEQYF
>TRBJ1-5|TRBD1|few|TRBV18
TGTGCCAGCTCAGGGACAGGGGACCAGCCCCAGCATTTT
CASSGTGDQPQHF
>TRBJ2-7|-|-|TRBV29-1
TGCAGCGTTGGAGGACAGCCCTACGAGCAGTACTTC
CSVGGQPYEQYF
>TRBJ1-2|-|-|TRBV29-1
TGCAGCGTTCAAAGGGGGTATGGCTACACCTTC
CSVQRGYGYTF
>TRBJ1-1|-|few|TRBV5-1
TGCGCCAGCAGCTGGGACGGGACAGAAGCTTTCTTT
CASSWDGTEAFF
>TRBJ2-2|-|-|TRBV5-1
TGCGCCAGCAGCGTACGACAGGCCACGAACACCGGGGAGCTGTTTTTT
CASSVRQATNTGELFF
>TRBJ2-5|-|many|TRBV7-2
TGTGCCAGCAGCCTACAACGGGGTCAAGAGACCCAGTACTTC
CASSLQRGQETQYF
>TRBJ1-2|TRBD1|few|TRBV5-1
TGCGCCAGCAGCACGGGACAGGCTCAGGGCTATGGCTACACCTTC
CASSTGQAQGYGYTF
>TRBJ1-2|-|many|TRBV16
TGTGCCAGCAGCCAAAATCCCCCCGGAGGGAATGGCTACACCTTC
CASSQNPPGGNGYTF
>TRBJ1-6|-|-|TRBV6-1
TGTGCCAGCCAGAACAGCAATAATTCACCCCTCCACTTT
CASQNSNNSPLHF
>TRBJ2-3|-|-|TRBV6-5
TGTGCCAGCAGTGTCCTGGAGGGTACGCAGTATTTT
CASSVLEGTQYF
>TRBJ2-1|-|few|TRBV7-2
TGTGCCAGCAGCTTAGGTCTAGCCCCGAGCAATGAGCAGTTCTTC
CASSLGLAPSNEQFF
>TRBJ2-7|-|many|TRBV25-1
TGTGCCAGCAGACAGAACTACGAGCAGTACTTC
CASRQNYEQYF
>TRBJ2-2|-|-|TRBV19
TGTGCCAGTAGTATAGATTTTAGGGGAAGGATGACCGGGGAGCTGTTTTTT
CASSIDFRGRMTGELFF
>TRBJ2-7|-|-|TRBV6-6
TGTGCCAGCAGTTCGCCAGGGTCCTCCTACGAGCAGTACTTC
CASSSPGSSYEQYF
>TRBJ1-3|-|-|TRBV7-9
TGTGCCAGCAGCCGAAAACAGGTCTCTGGAAACACCATATATTTT
CASSRKQVSGNTIYF
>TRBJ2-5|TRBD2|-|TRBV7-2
TGTGCCAGCACTGGGAGGGGAGAGACCCAGTACTTC
CASTGRGETQYF
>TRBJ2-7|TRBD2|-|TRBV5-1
TGCGCCAGCAGCTTGGGTAGCGGGGACTACGAGCAGTACTTC
CASSLGSGDYEQYF
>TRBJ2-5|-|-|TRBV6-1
TGTGCCAGCAGGTCGGCAGGGGAGACCCAGTACTTC
CASRSAGETQYF
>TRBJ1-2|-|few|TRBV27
TGTGCCAGCAGTCCATTAACAGGGATCGACTATGGCTACACCTTC
CASSPLTGIDYGYTF
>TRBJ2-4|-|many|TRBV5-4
TGTGCCAGCAGCCCCAGAGAGGCAGGAGGAAACATTCAGTACTTC
CASSPREAGGNIQYF
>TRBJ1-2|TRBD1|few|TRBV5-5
TGTGCCAGCAGCTTGGGGGACAGGGTAGAAGTCTATGGCTACACCTTC
CASSLGDRVEVYGYTF
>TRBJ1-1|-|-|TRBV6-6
TGTGCCAGCAGTACCGCTTCGGACATTAACACTGAAGCTTTCTTT
CASSTASDINTEAFF
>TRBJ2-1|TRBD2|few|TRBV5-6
TGTGCCAGCAGCTTGGATATTAGCGGGGGGGCCAGGGTCGAGCAGTTCTTC
CASSLDISGGARVEQFF
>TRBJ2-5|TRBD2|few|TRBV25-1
TGTGCCAGCAGTGAGGCTAGCGGGGGGGTGGAGACCCAGTACTTC
CASSEASGGVETQYF
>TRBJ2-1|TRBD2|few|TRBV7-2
TGTGCCAGCAGCTCCCCACTAGGGACTAGCGGGGGGGCGGAGCAGTTCTTC
CASSSPLGTSGGAEQFF
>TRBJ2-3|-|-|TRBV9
TGTGCCAGCAGCGTAGAGGGAGTGACCCCTAGCACAGATACGCAGTATTTT
CASSVEGVTPSTDTQYF
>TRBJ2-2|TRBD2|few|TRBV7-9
TGTGCCAGCAGCTTTGGGACTAGCGGAAACACCGGGGAGCTGTTTTTT
CASSFGTSGNTGELFF
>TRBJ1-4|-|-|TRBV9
TGTGCCAGCAGCGTAGATGGGACTTCGGGGGAAAAACTGTTTTTT
CASSVDGTSGEKLFF
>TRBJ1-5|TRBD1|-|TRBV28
TGTGCCAGCAGTTCCAGGGGGCGAGGTCAGCCCCAGCATTTT
CASSSRGRGQPQHF
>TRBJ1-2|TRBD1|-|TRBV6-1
TGTGCCAGCAGTGGACAGGGTCAATCATCCTATGGCTACACCTTC
CASSGQGQSSYGYTF
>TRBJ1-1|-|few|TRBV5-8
TGTGCCAGCGGCCGGAGTGGGGGAGGAGCTTTCTTT
CASGRSGGGAFF
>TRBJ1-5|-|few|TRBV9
TGTGCCAGCGGCGACAGGCCATATAGCAATCAGCCCCAGCATTTT
CASGDRPYSNQPQHF
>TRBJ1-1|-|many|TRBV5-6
TGTGCCAGCAGTAGGGCAGGGGTAATGAACACTGAAGCTTTCTTT
CASSRAGVMNTEAFF
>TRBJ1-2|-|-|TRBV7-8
TGTGCCAGCAGCTTAGGCCAGGGGTCGGTAGGCTATGGCTACACCTTC
CASSLGQGSVGYGYTF
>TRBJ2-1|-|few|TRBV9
TGTGCCAGCAGTGACTCGGGGGGCCAATACAATGAGCAGTTCTTC
CASSDSGGQYNEQFF
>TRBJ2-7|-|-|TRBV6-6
TGTGCCAGCAGTCCGGAGGGGGAGCAGTACTTC
CASSPEGEQYF
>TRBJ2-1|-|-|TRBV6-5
TGTGCCAGCAGTTACCTCGGGGAGCAGTTCTTC
CASSYLGEQFF
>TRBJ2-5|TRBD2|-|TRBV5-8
TGTGCCAGCAGCATGGGACTAGCGGGGGAAGAGACCCAGTACTTC
CASSMGLAGEETQYF
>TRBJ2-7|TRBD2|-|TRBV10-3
TGTGCCATCAGGGGGAGCGGGGGGGCCCTATCCTCCTACGAGCAGTACTTC
CAIRGSGGALSSYEQYF
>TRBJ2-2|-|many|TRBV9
TGTGCCAGCACTAAGCGGACGAACACCGGGGAGCTGTTTTTT
CASTKRTNTGELFF
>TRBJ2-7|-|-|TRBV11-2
TGTGCCAGCAGCGGCGGGACAGTTACCTACGAGCAGTACTTC
CASSGGTVTYEQYF